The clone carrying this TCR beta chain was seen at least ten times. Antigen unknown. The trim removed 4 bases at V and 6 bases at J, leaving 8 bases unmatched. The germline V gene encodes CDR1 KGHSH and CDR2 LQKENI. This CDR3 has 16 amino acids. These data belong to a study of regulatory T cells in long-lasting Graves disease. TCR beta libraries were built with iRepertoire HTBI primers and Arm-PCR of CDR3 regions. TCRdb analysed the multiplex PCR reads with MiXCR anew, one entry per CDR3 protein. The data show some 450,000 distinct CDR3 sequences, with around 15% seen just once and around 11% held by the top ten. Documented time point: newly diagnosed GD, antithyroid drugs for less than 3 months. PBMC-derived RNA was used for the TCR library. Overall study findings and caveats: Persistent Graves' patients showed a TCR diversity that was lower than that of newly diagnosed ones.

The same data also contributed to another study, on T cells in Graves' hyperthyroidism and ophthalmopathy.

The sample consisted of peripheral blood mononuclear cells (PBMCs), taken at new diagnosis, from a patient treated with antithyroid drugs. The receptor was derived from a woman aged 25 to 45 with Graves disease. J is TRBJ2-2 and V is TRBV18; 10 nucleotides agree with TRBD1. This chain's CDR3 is CASSRDRGLRSGELFF. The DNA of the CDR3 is TGTGCCAGCTCACGAGACAGGGGGCTCCGGTCCGGGGAGCTGTTTTTT.